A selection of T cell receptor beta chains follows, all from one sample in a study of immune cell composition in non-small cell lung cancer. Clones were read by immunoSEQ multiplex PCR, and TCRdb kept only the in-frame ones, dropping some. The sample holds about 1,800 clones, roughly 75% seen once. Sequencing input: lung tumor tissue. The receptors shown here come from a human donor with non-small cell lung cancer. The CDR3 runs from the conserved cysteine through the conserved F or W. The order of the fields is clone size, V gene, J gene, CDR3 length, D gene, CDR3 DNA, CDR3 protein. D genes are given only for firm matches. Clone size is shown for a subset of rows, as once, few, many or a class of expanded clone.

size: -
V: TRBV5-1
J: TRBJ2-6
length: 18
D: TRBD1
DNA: TGCGCCAGCAGCGTCAACAGGGGGTATAGCTCTGGGGCCAACGTCCTGACTTTC
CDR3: CASSVNRGYSSGANVLTF

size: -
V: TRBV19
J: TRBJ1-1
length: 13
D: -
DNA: TGTGCCAGTAGCCCAGATTGGAACACTGAAGCTTTCTTT
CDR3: CASSPDWNTEAFF

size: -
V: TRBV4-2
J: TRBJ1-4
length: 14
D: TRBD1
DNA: TGTGCCAGCAGTAGACAGGGCGGGAATGAAAAACTGTTTTTT
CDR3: CASSRQGGNEKLFF

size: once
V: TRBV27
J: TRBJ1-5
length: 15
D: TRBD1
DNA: TGTGCCAGCAGGGGGCAGGGGGTTAGCAATCAGCCCCAGCATTTT
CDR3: CASRGQGVSNQPQHF

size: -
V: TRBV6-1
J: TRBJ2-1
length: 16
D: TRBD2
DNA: TGTGCCAGCAGTGCCTTGACTAGCGGGGGGTACAATGAGCAGTTCTTC
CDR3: CASSALTSGGYNEQFF

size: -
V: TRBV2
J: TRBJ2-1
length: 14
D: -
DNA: TGTGCCAGCATGGAACTAGCCGGCTACAATGAGCAGTTCTTC
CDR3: CASMELAGYNEQFF

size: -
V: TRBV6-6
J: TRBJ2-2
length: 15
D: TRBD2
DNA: TGTGCCAGCAGTGGCACTAGCGGGAGCACCGGGGAGCTGTTTTTT
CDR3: CASSGTSGSTGELFF

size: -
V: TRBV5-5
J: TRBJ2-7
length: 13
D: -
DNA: TGTGCCAGCAGCTTGCAGGGAACCTACGAGCAGTACTTC
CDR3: CASSLQGTYEQYF

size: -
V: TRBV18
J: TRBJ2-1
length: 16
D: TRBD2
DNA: TGTGCCAGCTCACCTCCGGGAGGGAGTGGCTACAATGAGCAGTTCTTC
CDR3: CASSPPGGSGYNEQFF

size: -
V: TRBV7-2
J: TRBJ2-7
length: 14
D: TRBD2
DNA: TGTGCCAGCAGCCAAGCGGGATGGCTAGGCAAGCAGTACTTC
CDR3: CASSQAGWLGKQYF

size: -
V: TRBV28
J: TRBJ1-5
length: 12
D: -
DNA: TGTGCCAGCAGTTTCTTCACGGGGCCCCAGCATTTT
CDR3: CASSFFTGPQHF

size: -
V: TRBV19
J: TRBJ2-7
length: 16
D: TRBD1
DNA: TGTGCCAGTAGTCCCCTGACAGGGGCAGAATCCTACGAGCAGTACTTC
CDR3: CASSPLTGAESYEQYF

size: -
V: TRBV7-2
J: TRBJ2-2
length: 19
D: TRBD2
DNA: TGTGCCAGCAGCTTAGCCCCCGGGGGTAGCGGGAGAGGTACCGGGGAGCTGTTTTTT
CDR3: CASSLAPGGSGRGTGELFF

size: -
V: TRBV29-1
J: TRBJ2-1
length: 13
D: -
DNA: TGCAGTGTTGAAGGCGCCTCCTACAATGAGCAGTTCTTC
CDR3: CSVEGASYNEQFF

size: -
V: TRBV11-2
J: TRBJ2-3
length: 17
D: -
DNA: TGTGCCAGCAGCTTAGAGGGGGCAGGGGCAGTCACAGATACGCAGTATTTT
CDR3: CASSLEGAGAVTDTQYF

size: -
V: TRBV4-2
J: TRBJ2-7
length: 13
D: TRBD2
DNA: TGTGCCAGCAGCCCGGGACTAGCTTACGAGCAGTACTTC
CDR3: CASSPGLAYEQYF

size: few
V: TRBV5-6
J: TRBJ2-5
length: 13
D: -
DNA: TGTGCCAGCAGCTTGGGGGGCCCAGAGACCCAGTACTTC
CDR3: CASSLGGPETQYF

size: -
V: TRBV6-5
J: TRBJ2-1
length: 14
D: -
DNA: TGTGCCAGCAGTTACTCGACTAGGTACAATGAGCAGTTCTTC
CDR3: CASSYSTRYNEQFF

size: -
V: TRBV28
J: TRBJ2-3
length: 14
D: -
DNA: TGTGCCAGCAGTTTCACCGGGAGCGGAGATACGCAGTATTTT
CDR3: CASSFTGSGDTQYF

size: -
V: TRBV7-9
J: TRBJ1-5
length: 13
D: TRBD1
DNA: TGTGCCAGCAGCCTTTGGACAGGGGATCACCAGCATTTT
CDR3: CASSLWTGDHQHF

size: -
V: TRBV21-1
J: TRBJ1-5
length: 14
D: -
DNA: TGTGCCAGCAGCAAGGACAGGTTCCAGCAGCCCCAGCATTTT
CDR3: CASSKDRFQQPQHF

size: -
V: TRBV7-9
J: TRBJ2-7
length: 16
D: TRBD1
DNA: TGTGCCAGCAGCCAGGAAGGACAGGGCCCATCCTACGAGCAGTACTTC
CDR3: CASSQEGQGPSYEQYF